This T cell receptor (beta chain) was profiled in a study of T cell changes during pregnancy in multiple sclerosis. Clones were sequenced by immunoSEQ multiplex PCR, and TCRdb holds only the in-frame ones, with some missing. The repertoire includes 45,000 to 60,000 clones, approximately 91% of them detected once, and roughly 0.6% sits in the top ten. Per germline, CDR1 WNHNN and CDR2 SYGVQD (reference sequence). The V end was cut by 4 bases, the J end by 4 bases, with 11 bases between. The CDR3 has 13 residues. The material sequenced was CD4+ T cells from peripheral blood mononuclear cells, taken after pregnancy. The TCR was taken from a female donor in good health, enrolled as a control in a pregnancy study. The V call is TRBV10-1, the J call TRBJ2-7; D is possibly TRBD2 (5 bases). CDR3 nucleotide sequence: TGCGCCAGCAGTGGCCGAAGGACTTACGAGCAGTACTTC. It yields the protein CASSGRRTYEQYF.